This T cell receptor beta chain was recovered during a study of blood T cell repertoires in COVID-19. The length of the CDR3 is 13 residues. The germline V gene has CDR1 SGHNT and CDR2 YYREEE (reference sequence). V dropped 6 bases and J dropped 3; count of bases not matched to a gene: 3. The protocol was immunoSEQ multiplex PCR, while the TCRdb copy is restricted to in-frame clones and leaves out a portion. The top ten clones hold around a sixth of a sample with more than 300,000 clones, 80% to 95% of them seen once. This clonotype was sampled from a woman in her twenties or thirties who had recovered from COVID-19. V is TRBV5-4 and J is TRBJ2-1, with 7 positions matching TRBD1. Sequencing used PBMCs or T cells enriched from blood (not recorded which). CDR3 in DNA: TGTGCCAGCACCCCAGGGGGCTACAATGAGCAGTTCTTC. Amino acid sequence: CASTPGGYNEQFF.